What follows are 25 T cell receptor beta chains derived from one specimen sequenced in a study of PD-1 and CTLA-4 blockade in melanoma. Assay: immunoSEQ multiplex PCR; the TCRdb copy retains only in-frame clones and omits some. In the table there are around 20,000 clones, more than 70% of which are singletons. The starting material was CD8+ T cells from peripheral blood, obtained before anti-PD-1 treatment. Source of these receptors: a human donor with melanoma.

The chain links TRBV6-6 to TRBJ2-1, with 13 nucleotides matching TRBD2. Losses at the gene ends were 10 bases for V and 2 bases for J; bases not matched to a gene: 2. The CDR3 extends over 14 amino acids. CDR1 MNHNY and CDR2 SVGAGI come from the germline V gene (reference sequence). CDR3 in DNA: TGTGCCACGGGACTAGCGGGGCCCTACAATGAGCAGTTCTTC. Translated: CATGLAGPYNEQFF.

CDR3 sequence: CASSQLLLSYNEQFF. The CDR3 DNA reads as TGCGCCAGCAGCCAATTACTCCTCTCCTACAATGAGCAGTTCTTC. The chain carries TRBV4-1 and TRBJ2-1; D is unclear. Germline assignment: CDR1 MGHRA and CDR2 YSYEKL. The CDR3 length is 15 residues. Trimming pared 2 bases from V and 0 bases from J, leaving 8 bases between.

The V and J genes are TRBV6-6 and TRBJ1-1; D gene unclear. This CDR3 has 11 residues. With 6 bases removed from V and 3 bases from J, the gap between germline ends came to 5 bases. From germline, CDR1 is MNHNY and CDR2 SVGAGI (reference sequence). DNA for the CDR3: TGTGCCAGCAGGGATGACACTGAAGCTTTCTTT. It yields the protein CASRDDTEAFF.

This clone appeared a few times. V gene TRBV4-2 combines with J gene TRBJ2-7, with TRBD1 matching over 9 bases. With V trimmed by 2 bases and J by 3 bases, 5 bases remained unmatched. Germline lookup yields CDR1 LGHNA and CDR2 YNFKEQ. CDR3 size: 15 residues. CDR3 protein: CASSQYRDRDYEQYF. CDR3 nucleotide sequence: TGTGCCAGCAGCCAATACCGGGACAGGGACTACGAGCAGTACTTC.

V is TRBV6-1 and J is TRBJ1-6, with no clear D. The CDR3 extends over 14 amino acids. Trimming pared 2 bases from V and 6 bases from J, leaving 8 bases between. Germline CDR1 is MNHNS and CDR2 is SASEGT. The CDR3 here is CASSELPFNSPLHF. CDR3 bases: TGTGCCAGCAGTGAACTCCCTTTTAATTCACCCCTCCACTTT.

The rearrangement links TRBV14 to TRBJ2-3; D is uncertain. V shed 4 bases and J shed 0 bases, with 8 bases lying between them. In germline, CDR1 is SGHDN, CDR2 FVKESK. This CDR3 is built from 14 residues. The CDR3: CASSLFDSTDTQYF. The CDR3 DNA reads TGTGCCAGCAGCCTCTTTGACAGCACAGATACGCAGTATTTT.

V is TRBV9 and J is TRBJ2-2, with D maybe TRBD1 (6 bases). The germline gives CDR1 SGDLS, CDR2 YYNGEE. The CDR3 is 15 residues long. V lost 4 bases to trimming and J lost 2 bases, with 12 bases between them. Here the CDR3 reads CASSYRDTNTGELFF. CDR3 coding DNA: TGTGCCAGCAGCTACCGGGACACCAACACCGGGGAGCTGTTTTTT.

This clone was detected once. The V gene is TRBV7-8, the J gene TRBJ2-7, with D perhaps TRBD1 (5 bases). Germline CDR1 SGHVS, CDR2 FQNEAQ. The CDR3 extends over 15 amino acids. Trimming cost V 3 bases and J 2 bases, with 14 bases left between them. CDR3 amino acids: CASSLNGKGPYEQYF. The CDR3 DNA sequence: TGTGCCAGCAGCTTGAATGGAAAGGGGCCCTACGAGCAGTACTTC.

The CDR3 loop is CASSWEGERTDTQYF. DNA for the CDR3: TGTGCCAGCAGTTGGGAGGGGGAACGGACAGATACGCAGTATTTT. The gene calls are TRBV6-2 or TRBV6-3 and TRBJ2-3; D is possibly TRBD2 (7 bases). The V end lost 4 bases, the J end lost 3 bases, and 14 bases lay between the germline ends. Germline loops: CDR1 MNHEY, CDR2 SVGEGT. CDR3 length: 15 residues.

The chain is built from TRBV27 and TRBJ1-5; D is unresolved. Germline V gene data show CDR1 as MNHEY and CDR2 as SMNVEV (reference sequence). Deletions cut 2 bases from V and 3 bases from J, with 8 bases between. There are 14 residues in the CDR3. Written as DNA, the CDR3 is TGTGCCAGCAGTTTACAACGGTTCAATCAGCCCCAGCATTTT. Translation: CASSLQRFNQPQHF.

The CDR3 DNA reads as TGTGCCAGCAGTTTGAGCGGGACCGCTCCTGACGAGCAGTACTTC. Translating it yields CASSLSGTAPDEQYF. The V and J genes are TRBV28 and TRBJ2-7; 7 nucleotides align to TRBD2. Germline lookup yields CDR1 MDHEN and CDR2 SYDVKM. The junction had 10 bases not matched to a gene; V was cut back by 3 bases and J by 5 bases. This CDR3 is built from 15 residues.

The genes are TRBV28 and TRBJ1-1; tentatively, D is TRBD1 (5 bases). The CDR3 covers 13 residues. Germline values: CDR1 MDHEN, CDR2 SYDVKM. The V end was cut by 11 bases, the J end by 1 base, with 14 bases between. The CDR3 region is CAPLPGGNTEAFF. Written as DNA, the CDR3 is TGTGCCCCTCTGCCCGGGGGGAACACTGAAGCTTTCTTT. The whole variable domain, remainder taken from reference TRBV28 and TRBJ1-1, is DVKVTQSSRYLVKRTGEKVFLECVQDMDHENMFWYRQDPGLGLRLIYFSYDVKMKEKGDIPEGYSVSREKKERFSLILESASTNQTSMYLCAPLPGGNTEAFFGQGTRLTVV.

V is TRBV18 and J is TRBJ1-1; D might be TRBD1 (5 bases). The CDR3 sequence is 12 residues long. Trimming removed 3 bases from V and 8 bases from J, with 10 bases in between. Germline V lookup: CDR1 KGHSH, CDR2 LQKENI. CDR3 sequence reads: CASSPAGQEAFF. The CDR3 nucleotides are TGTGCCAGCTCACCGGCGGGGCAGGAAGCTTTCTTT.

The J gene is TRBJ2-7, the V gene TRBV18; 8 nucleotides match TRBD1. V shed 2 bases, J shed 3 bases, and the junction held 0 bases outside the gene matches. Germline assignment: CDR1 KGHSH and CDR2 LQKENI. The CDR3 sequence is 13 residues long. In DNA, the CDR3 is TGTGCCAGCTCACCAACAGGGGGCTACGAGCAGTACTTC. It translates to CASSPTGGYEQYF.

The chain links TRBV27 to TRBJ2-3; 9 nucleotides agree with TRBD2. Germline assignment: CDR1 MNHEY and CDR2 SMNVEV (reference sequence). CDR3 length: 16 residues. V shed 3 bases and J 4 bases; nucleotides not matched to a gene: 8. The CDR3 region is CASSLGTSRWADTQYF. Written as DNA, the CDR3 is TGTGCCAGCAGTTTGGGGACTAGCAGGTGGGCAGATACGCAGTATTTT.

The genes are TRBV20-1 and TRBJ2-3, with D maybe TRBD2 (6 bases). The CDR3 is 14 residues long. The V gene lost 3 bases and the J gene lost 0 bases, with 10 bases spanning the gap. Per germline, CDR1 DFQATT and CDR2 SNEGSKA (reference sequence). In DNA form, the CDR3 reads TGCAGTGCTAGTGGACTAACTAGCACAGATACGCAGTATTTT. The encoded protein is CSASGLTSTDTQYF.

The CDR3 nucleotides are TGTGCCAGCAGTTACGGGATTAGCGGGGGAGCCGGGGAGCTGTTTTTT. This translates into CASSYGISGGAGELFF. The gene calls are TRBV6-5 and TRBJ2-2; 9 nucleotides align to TRBD2. The CDR3 has 16 residues. V shed 2 bases, J shed 6 bases, and the junction held 7 bases outside the gene matches. Germline V gene sequence: CDR1 MNHEY, CDR2 SVGAGI.

The chain has TRBV27 and TRBJ1-1; D might be TRBD1 (6 bases). V shed 6 bases and J shed 5 bases, with 13 bases lying between them. Per the germline V gene, CDR1 is MNHEY and CDR2 is SMNVEV (reference sequence). This CDR3 has 13 residues. The DNA of the CDR3 is TGTGCCAGCAGCTCAGGGGCCGAAACTGAAGCTTTCTTT. It translates to CASSSGAETEAFF.

V usage is TRBV10-3 and J usage is TRBJ1-1, with D possibly being TRBD1 (5 bases). The CDR3 extends over 15 amino acids. Looked up from germline, CDR1 is ENHRY and CDR2 is SYGVKD. V was shortened by 6 bases and J by 2 bases, with 16 bases between the two germline ends. The CDR3 bases are TGTGCCATCAGCGATGTCGACAGCCCAAACACTGAAGCTTTCTTT. It encodes CAISDVDSPNTEAFF.

The chain recombines TRBV6-2 or TRBV6-3 with TRBJ2-7, with D uncertain. CDR3 length equals 14 residues. CDR1 is MNHEY and CDR2 is SVGEGT in the germline V gene. V was trimmed by 0 bases and J by 2 bases, leaving 8 bases between them. In nucleotides, the CDR3 is TGTGCCAGCAGTTACTCGCCCGCAGCCTACGAGCAGTACTTC. Protein: CASSYSPAAYEQYF.

The chain recombines TRBV9 with TRBJ2-1, with a possible D match to TRBD1 (6 bases). The CDR3 is 14 residues long. V lost 1 base to trimming and J lost 8 bases, with 13 bases between them. Germline lookup yields CDR1 SGDLS and CDR2 YYNGEE. The CDR3 coding sequence is TGTGCCAGCAGCGTAAGGACAGTCGAGGATGAGCAGTTCTTC. Its protein product is CASSVRTVEDEQFF.

The rearrangement uses TRBV7-7 and TRBJ2-3, with 11 bases lining up with TRBD2. The CDR3 has 14 amino acids. CDR1 is SSHAT, CDR2 FNYEAQ, per germline (reference sequence). The V and J ends lost 5 bases and 4 bases, in that order; junction bases with no gene match: 2. CDR3 sequence: CASSQGLAADTQYF. CDR3 in DNA: TGTGCCAGCAGCCAGGGACTAGCGGCAGATACGCAGTATTTT.

The rearrangement joins TRBV2 to TRBJ2-1; D might be TRBD2 (5 bases). The germline V gene encodes CDR1 SNHLY and CDR2 FYNNEI. The V and J ends lost 9 bases and 8 bases respectively, with 20 bases between them. This CDR3 has 14 residues. The CDR3 here is CASLGPGKVDEQFF. In DNA, the CDR3 is TGTGCCAGTCTAGGGCCGGGAAAGGTCGATGAGCAGTTCTTC.

This clone turned up a few times. This chain joins TRBV4-1 and TRBJ2-1; D not certain. This CDR3 has 14 residues. Trimming stripped 4 bases from V and 7 bases from J, with 14 bases between. Germline loops: CDR1 MGHRA, CDR2 YSYEKL. In nucleotides, the CDR3 is TGCGCCAGCAGCCCCTTCGTAGACCCTAATGAGCAGTTCTTC. Translated: CASSPFVDPNEQFF.

The sample holds a few counts of this clone. V and J are TRBV7-9 and TRBJ2-5, with D tentatively TRBD1 (5 bases). The CDR3 loop spans 15 amino acids. Germline V CDR1 and CDR2: SEHNR, FQNEAQ (reference sequence). Between the trimmed V and J ends, which lost 4 bases and 1 base, there was a span of 13 bases. The CDR3 region is CASSSLQVPQETQYF. CDR3 bases: TGTGCCAGCAGCTCCTTACAGGTTCCCCAAGAGACCCAGTACTTC.